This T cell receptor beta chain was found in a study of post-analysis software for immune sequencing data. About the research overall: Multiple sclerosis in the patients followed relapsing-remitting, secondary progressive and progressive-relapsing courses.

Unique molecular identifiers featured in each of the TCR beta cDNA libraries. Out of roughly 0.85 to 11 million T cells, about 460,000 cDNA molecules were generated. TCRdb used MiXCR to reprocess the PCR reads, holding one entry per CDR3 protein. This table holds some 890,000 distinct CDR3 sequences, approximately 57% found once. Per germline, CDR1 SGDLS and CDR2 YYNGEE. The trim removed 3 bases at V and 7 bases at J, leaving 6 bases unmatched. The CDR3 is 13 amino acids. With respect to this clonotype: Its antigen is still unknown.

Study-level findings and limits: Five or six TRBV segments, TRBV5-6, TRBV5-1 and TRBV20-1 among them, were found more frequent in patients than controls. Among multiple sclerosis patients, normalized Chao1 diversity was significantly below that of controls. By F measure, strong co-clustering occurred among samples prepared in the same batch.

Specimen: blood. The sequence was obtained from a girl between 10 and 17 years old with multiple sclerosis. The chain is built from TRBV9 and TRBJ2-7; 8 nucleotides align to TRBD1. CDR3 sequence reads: CASSGTGSAEQYF. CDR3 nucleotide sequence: TGTGCCAGCAGCGGGACAGGGTCGGCGGAGCAGTACTTC.